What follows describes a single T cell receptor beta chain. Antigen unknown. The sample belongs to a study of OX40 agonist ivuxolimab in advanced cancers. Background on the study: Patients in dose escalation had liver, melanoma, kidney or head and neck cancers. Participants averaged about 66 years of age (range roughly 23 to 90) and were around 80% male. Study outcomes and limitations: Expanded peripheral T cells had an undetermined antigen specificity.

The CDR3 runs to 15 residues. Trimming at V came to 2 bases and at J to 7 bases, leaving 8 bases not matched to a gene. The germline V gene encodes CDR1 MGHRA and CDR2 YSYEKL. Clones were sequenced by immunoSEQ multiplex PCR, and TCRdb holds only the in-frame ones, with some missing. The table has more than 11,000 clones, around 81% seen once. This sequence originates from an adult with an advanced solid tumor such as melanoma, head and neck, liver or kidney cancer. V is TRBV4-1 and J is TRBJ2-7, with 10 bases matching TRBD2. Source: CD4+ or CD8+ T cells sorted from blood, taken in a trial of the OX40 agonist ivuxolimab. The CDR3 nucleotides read TGCGCCAGCAGCCAAACCGCTAGCGGGAGAGGGGAGCAGTACTTC. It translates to CASSQTASGRGEQYF.